This TCR beta chain appears in the sequencing data of a study of beta chain features in type 1 diabetes. In the study overall: Comparable age, gender and cell yields were observed in patients relative to healthy donors.

Study findings and constraints: All four CD4+ subsets from Type 1 diabetes patients carried moderately but significantly shorter TCRB CDR3s. Unsettled here was the matter of whether HLA type influences TCRB rearrangement. More deletions and fewer insertions at VDJ junctions were seen in type 1 diabetes patients.

Germline V gene sequence: CDR1 LNHNV, CDR2 YYDKDF (reference sequence). V lost 11 bases, J lost 0 bases, and 17 bases lay in between. The CDR3 covers 16 residues. This clone showed up just a few times. Its antigen is not identified. Every bit of the isolated RNA underwent reverse transcription, so sequencing read expressed TCRB transcripts. Clones were sequenced by immunoSEQ multiplex PCR, and TCRdb holds only the in-frame ones, with some missing. The sample contains 200,000 to 300,000 clones, around 14% of which appear only once. What was sequenced was naive CD4+ T cells from blood. The chain employs TRBV15 and TRBJ1-6; D call uncertain. The TCR originated in a man aged 25 to 40 with type 1 diabetes. CDR3 amino acids: CAASAGSSSYNSPLHF. In DNA form, the CDR3 reads TGTGCCGCCTCAGCGGGATCCAGCTCCTATAATTCACCCCTCCACTTT.